What follows are 14 T cell receptor beta chains derived from one specimen sequenced in a study of cytomegalovirus exposure and HLA in healthy donors. PCR was performed using 60 Vbeta and 13 Jbeta primers. The table came from immunoSEQ multiplex PCR; TCRdb's copy has only in-frame clones and leaves some out. The sample lists around 170,000 clones, 60% to 80% occurring once. The sample taken for sequencing was PBMCs. These TCRs come from a male donor in good health and CMV-seronegative.

The chain has TRBV10-3 and TRBJ1-1, with 7 bases that match TRBD1. The trim removed 6 bases at V and 4 bases at J, leaving 2 bases unmatched. From germline, CDR1 is ENHRY and CDR2 SYGVKD. This CDR3 spans 12 amino acids. CDR3 in amino acids: CAIRGTATEAFF. In DNA form, the CDR3 reads TGTGCCATCAGAGGGACAGCCACTGAAGCTTTCTTT.

This chain connects TRBV18 to TRBJ2-2, with TRBD2 identical over 11 bases. Germline V lookup: CDR1 KGHSH, CDR2 LQKENI. The junction had 5 bases not matched to a gene; V was cut back by 1 base and J by 7 bases. The CDR3 spans 16 residues. CDR3 residues: CASSPQITSGSGELFF. The CDR3 DNA reads as TGTGCCAGCTCACCACAAATAACTAGCGGGAGCGGGGAGCTGTTTTTT.

This clone showed up just once. This chain uses TRBV2 with TRBJ1-5; a possible D gene is TRBD1 (6 bases). The V and J ends lost 6 bases and 0 bases respectively, with 9 bases between them. From germline, CDR1 is SNHLY and CDR2 FYNNEI. This CDR3 is 14 amino acids long. The CDR3 sequence is CASSWTDSNQPQHF. The DNA of the CDR3 is TGTGCCAGCAGCTGGACAGATAGCAATCAGCCCCAGCATTTT.

About this clone: Other DNA sequences in the same sample also yield this CDR3. V is TRBV4-3 and J is TRBJ1-5; D gene uncertain. With 0 bases removed from V and 7 bases from J, the gap between germline ends came to 10 bases. CDR1 LGHNA and CDR2 YSLEER come from the germline V gene. This CDR3 is built from 14 residues. The DNA for the CDR3 is TGCGCCAGCAGCCAAGAGGAGGGCCGGCAGCCCCAGCATTTT. Translation gives CASSQEEGRQPQHF.

The gene calls are TRBV6-1 and TRBJ1-4, with a tentative D call TRBD1 (5 bases). V shed 2 bases and J shed 7 bases, with 11 bases lying between them. The CDR3 extends over 14 amino acids. Germline assignment: CDR1 MNHNS and CDR2 SASEGT. For the CDR3, the DNA is TGTGCCAGCAGTGAACTGGGGAGGGGTGAAAAACTGTTTTTT. Its protein is CASSELGRGEKLFF.

This clone appeared a few times. The sample carries other DNA sequences with the same CDR3. The chain joins TRBV6-6 to TRBJ1-1; TRBD1 might be the D (5 bases). V was clipped by 4 bases and J by 2 bases, with 8 bases between them. Germline loops: CDR1 MNHNY, CDR2 SVGAGI (reference sequence). The CDR3 extends over 13 amino acids. In nucleotides, the CDR3 is TGTGCCAGCAGTTCCAGGGTTAACACTGAAGCTTTCTTT. This gives the protein CASSSRVNTEAFF.

The chain employs TRBV7-2 and TRBJ2-2; 8 positions match TRBD1. CDR3 length: 17 residues. Germline V gene sequence: CDR1 SGHTA, CDR2 FQGNSA. After removal of 5 bases from V and 1 base from J, the junction contained 9 bases not matched to a gene. Here the CDR3 DNA reads TGTGCCAGCAGCACCGCAGGGGGCGGTAAGAACACCGGGGAGCTGTTTTTT. Translation: CASSTAGGGKNTGELFF.

The chain has TRBV7-8 and TRBJ1-5; D is possibly TRBD1 (6 bases). There are 14 residues in the CDR3. Germline V lookup: CDR1 SGHVS, CDR2 FQNEAQ. Trimming took 5 bases from V and 2 from J, leaving 10 bases between them. CDR3 in amino acids: CASSEGGGNQPQHF. For the CDR3, the DNA is TGTGCCAGCAGCGAGGGGGGGGGCAATCAGCCCCAGCATTTT.

The V gene is TRBV6-5, the J gene TRBJ1-2, with 12 positions matching TRBD1. The CDR3 has 13 amino acids. Germline V CDR1 and CDR2: MNHEY, SVGAGI. V was pared by 6 bases and J by 7 bases, with 3 bases of the junction left unmatched. The CDR3 region has the DNA TGTGCCAGCAGGGGACAGGGGGCGTCTGGCTACACCTTC. Its translation is CASRGQGASGYTF.

On this clone itself: Other nucleotide sequences from this sample produce the same CDR3. V usage is TRBV6-5 and J usage is TRBJ1-5; D is unclear. V lost 5 bases and J 0 bases, leaving 8 bases between the germline ends. The CDR3 runs to 14 residues. Germline values: CDR1 MNHEY, CDR2 SVGAGI. The CDR3: CASSRDNSNQPQHF. The CDR3 DNA reads TGTGCCAGCAGTCGGGATAATAGCAATCAGCCCCAGCATTTT.

A remark on this clone: This specimen includes other DNA sequences encoding the same CDR3. The gene calls are TRBV19 and TRBJ1-5; D possibly corresponds to TRBD1 (6 bases). V lost 3 bases and J lost 4, with 13 bases in between. This CDR3 region has 15 residues. CDR1 is LNHDA, CDR2 SQIVND, per germline (reference sequence). CDR3 region: CASSIGGRGNQPQHF. The DNA of the CDR3 is TGTGCCAGTAGTATCGGGGGGCGCGGGAATCAGCCCCAGCATTTT. Supplemented by reference TRBV19 and TRBJ1-5, the full variable domain reads DGGITQSPKYLFRKEGQNVTLSCEQNLNHDAMYWYRQDPGQGLRLIYYSQIVNDFQKGDIAEGYSVSREKKESFPLTVTSAQKNPTAFYLCASSIGGRGNQPQHFGDGTRLSIL.

This chain joins TRBV5-4 and TRBJ2-7; 7 nucleotides match TRBD1. V lost 3 bases, J lost 2 bases, and 11 bases stayed unmatched. The CDR3 is 16 residues long. CDR1 is SGHNT, CDR2 YYREEE, per germline (reference sequence). CDR3 sequence reads: CASSSRPGQLAYEQYF. DNA for the CDR3: TGTGCCAGCAGCTCCCGTCCGGGACAGCTTGCCTACGAGCAGTACTTC.

The chain has TRBV10-3 and TRBJ2-1; TRBD1 agrees at 10 bases. This CDR3 comprises 14 residues. V lost 10 bases to trimming and J lost 7 bases; unmatched junction nucleotides: 10. Per germline, CDR1 ENHRY and CDR2 SYGVKD. The DNA for the CDR3 is TGTGCCACTAAGATCGGACAGGGGGTAAATGAGCAGTTCTTC. This gives the protein CATKIGQGVNEQFF.

The genes are TRBV6-6 and TRBJ1-2; D unclear. Looked up from germline, CDR1 is MNHNY and CDR2 is SVGAGI (reference sequence). The CDR3 totals 11 residues. V was pared by 5 bases and J by 8 bases, with 9 bases between. DNA for the CDR3: TGTGCCAGCAGTATGAGCCTGGGCTACACCTTC. Protein sequence: CASSMSLGYTF.